These 12 T cell receptor beta chains originate from one sample sequenced in a study of graft-versus-host responses after intestinal transplantation (dated by TCRdb to the early 2020s). To prepare the library, the immunoSEQ multiplex PCR assay was applied. In its TCRdb copy, this immuneACCESS table keeps in-frame sequences only and misses some clones. Where compared with another copy, unresolved V genes explain less than half of these, and the others have no known cause. The sample contains under 80,000 clones, about nine tenths of them found a single time. 0.65% to 0.75% of the sample comes from the top ten. Here the sequenced sample was PBMCs, taken 98 days after intestinal transplantation. The receptor source for this set is a human patient who received an intestinal transplant, so some T cells may come from the graft donor.

The chain has TRBV10-2 and TRBJ2-7, with D uncertain. CDR1 and CDR2 from the germline V gene are WSHSY and SAAADI. The CDR3 has 12 amino acids. Trimming stripped 5 bases from V and 2 bases from J, with 7 bases between. The CDR3 DNA reads as TGCGCCAGCAGTCTAGTGGCCTACGAGCAGTACTTC. This encodes CASSLVAYEQYF.

The chain links TRBV6-1 to TRBJ2-1, with 9 bases that match TRBD1. The CDR3 has 15 amino acids. V was pared by 6 bases and J by 0 bases, with 3 bases of the junction left unmatched. Germline CDR1 reads MNHNS; CDR2 reads SASEGT. CDR3 sequence: CASSGQGSSYNEQFF. As DNA, the CDR3 is TGTGCCAGCAGCGGACAGGGGAGCTCCTACAATGAGCAGTTCTTC.

V and J are TRBV18 and TRBJ2-2; D call uncertain. The CDR3 sequence is 12 residues long. Germline CDR1 reads KGHSH; CDR2 reads LQKENI. Deletions cut 3 bases from V and 5 bases from J, with 4 bases between. DNA for the CDR3: TGTGCCAGCTCACCCCAAACCGGGGAGCTGTTTTTT. As protein: CASSPQTGELFF.

The gene calls are TRBV11-2 and TRBJ2-7; D gene uncertain. Germline values: CDR1 SGHAT, CDR2 FQNNGV. V lost 0 bases, J lost 7 bases, and 16 bases lay in between. CDR3 length equals 15 residues. CDR3 bases: TGTGCCAGCAGCTTAGATCTGCAGCCCTTTAGAGAGCAGTACTTC. Its translation: CASSLDLQPFREQYF. The full variable domain, in which reference TRBV11-2 and TRBJ2-7 provide the parts outside the CDR3, is EAGVAQSPRYKIIEKRQSVAFWCNPISGHATLYWYQQILGQGPKLLIQFQNNGVVDDSQLPKDRFSAERLKGVDSTLKIQPAKLEDSAVYLCASSLDLQPFREQYFGPGTRLTVT.

The CDR3 DNA follows: TGTGCCAGCAGCCTGGTCGTAAATCAGCCCCAGCATTTT. This encodes CASSLVVNQPQHF. The chain carries TRBV28 and TRBJ1-5, with D unresolved. The V and J ends lost 6 bases and 4 bases respectively, with 10 bases between them. This CDR3 spans 13 amino acids. Germline V gives CDR1 MDHEN, CDR2 SYDVKM.

The chain joins TRBV5-3 to TRBJ2-7; 11 positions match TRBD2. TRBV5-3 is given ORF status, its function remaining uncertain. The ends lost 4 bases at V and 0 bases at J; junction bases unmatched: 6. This CDR3 is 16 amino acids long. The CDR3 DNA sequence: TGTGCCAGAAGCATTGGGACTAGCGGTAGCTCCTACGAGCAGTACTTC. Its translation is CARSIGTSGSSYEQYF.

The chain has TRBV6-5 and TRBJ2-1; maybe TRBD2 (5 bases). The CDR3 is 11 residues long. V lost 10 bases to trimming and J lost 9 bases, with 13 bases between them. Germline-derived CDR1 and CDR2 are MNHEY and SVGAGI. CDR3 coding DNA: TGTGCCACCGCGTTGGCGGGTGAGCAGTTCTTC. This gives the protein CATALAGEQFF.

J is TRBJ2-7 and V is TRBV18, with 8 bases matching TRBD2. The CDR3 is 17 amino acids. The germline V gene has CDR1 KGHSH and CDR2 LQKENI. V lost 6 bases, J lost 2 bases, and 15 bases stayed unmatched. CDR3 residues: CASSPGPGGTQAYEQYF. For the CDR3, the DNA is TGTGCCAGCTCTCCAGGCCCGGGAGGGACCCAGGCCTACGAGCAGTACTTC. Full variable domain (missing parts from reference TRBV18 and TRBJ2-7): NAGVMQNPRHLVRRRGQEARLRCSPMKGHSHVYWYRQLPEEGLKFMVYLQKENIIDESGMPKERFSAEFPKEGPSILRIQQVVRGDSAAYFCASSPGPGGTQAYEQYFGPGTRLTVT.

The chain carries TRBV5-1 and TRBJ2-1; D is perhaps TRBD2 (5 bases). Trimming shortened V by 5 bases and J by 0 bases, and 12 bases separated the two germline ends. The CDR3 covers 15 residues. Per germline, CDR1 SGHRS and CDR2 YFSETQ. The CDR3 region has the DNA TGCGCCAGCAGTAGCGACGTTAGCTCCTACAATGAGCAGTTCTTC. Translation gives CASSSDVSSYNEQFF.

V is TRBV10-3 and J is TRBJ1-1, with D uncertain. The CDR3 has 14 residues. Germline V gene lookup returns CDR1 ENHRY and CDR2 SYGVKD. V was trimmed by 6 bases and J by 4 bases, leaving 15 bases between them. The CDR3 region is CAISAGREATEAFF. Written as DNA, the CDR3 is TGTGCCATCAGCGCTGGGAGGGAGGCCACTGAAGCTTTCTTT.

The rearrangement links TRBV5-1 to TRBJ2-6, with 9 bases identical to TRBD1. The CDR3 loop spans 16 amino acids. The J segment lost 8 bases and the V segment lost 0 bases, leaving 6 bases of the junction unmatched. Per germline, CDR1 SGHRS and CDR2 YFSETQ. The CDR3 region is CASSLGTGARTNVLTF. The CDR3 DNA follows: TGCGCCAGCAGCTTGGGGACAGGGGCCCGGACCAACGTCCTGACTTTC. Supplemented by reference TRBV5-1 and TRBJ2-6, the full variable domain reads KAGVTQTPRYLIKTRGQQVTLSCSPISGHRSVSWYQQTPGQGLQFLFEYFSETQRNKGNFPGRFSGRQFSNSRSEMNVSTLELGDSALYLCASSLGTGARTNVLTFGAGSRLTVL.

The genes are TRBV2 and TRBJ2-3; 10 bases are shared with TRBD1. Germline CDR1 and CDR2: SNHLY and FYNNEI. This CDR3 comprises 17 residues. V lost 4 bases and J lost 3; bases outside the gene matches: 10. CDR3 sequence reads: CASSVTGTGALTDTQYF. The DNA of the CDR3 is TGTGCCAGCAGTGTGACCGGGACAGGGGCGCTGACAGATACGCAGTATTTT.